A selection of T cell receptor beta chains follows, all from one sample in a study of blood T cells in healthy people across ages. Using its own MiXCR run on the 5' RACE reads, TCRdb lists one record per CDR3 protein. The sample consists of approximately 780,000 distinct CDR3 sequences, under 30% of them appearing once. This same sample was also part of a study on T cells of mothers and their children.

Input material: blood. The origin of the receptors is a boy aged 5-17 years in good health. Each CDR3 is given with its conserved first and last residue. Each record gives: D gene, clone size, J gene, V gene, CDR3 protein, CDR3 DNA. D genes are given only for firm matches. Only part of the rows carry a size: once, few, many, or a class if the clone is expanded.

D gene: -; clone size: -; J gene: TRBJ2-5; V gene: TRBV28; CDR3 protein: CASRPLGGGRETQYF; CDR3 DNA: TGTGCCAGCAGACCCCTAGGGGGGGGCCGGGAGACCCAGTACTTC
D gene: -; clone size: few; J gene: TRBJ2-3; V gene: TRBV12-3/TRBV12-4; CDR3 protein: CASSLPPGYSTDTQYF; CDR3 DNA: TGTGCCAGCAGTCTCCCCCCAGGCTACAGCACAGATACGCAGTATTTT
D gene: -; clone size: few; J gene: TRBJ2-1; V gene: TRBV2; CDR3 protein: CASRSPPGRDKFF; CDR3 DNA: TGTGCCAGCAGGTCCCCTCCCGGGAGAGACAAGTTCTTC
D gene: -; clone size: -; J gene: TRBJ1-2; V gene: TRBV7-9; CDR3 protein: CASSLLPDLYGYTF; CDR3 DNA: TGTGCCAGCAGCTTACTCCCTGACCTTTATGGCTACACCTTC
D gene: -; clone size: -; J gene: TRBJ1-2; V gene: TRBV27; CDR3 protein: CASSPTGYQGGYTF; CDR3 DNA: TGTGCCAGCAGCCCTACCGGGTATCAAGGTGGCTACACCTTC
D gene: TRBD2; clone size: few; J gene: TRBJ2-5; V gene: TRBV18; CDR3 protein: CASSRLSGSGGAEETQYF; CDR3 DNA: TGTGCCAGCTCACGCCTCTCCGGGAGCGGGGGGGCCGAAGAGACCCAGTACTTC
D gene: -; clone size: -; J gene: TRBJ2-5; V gene: TRBV6-1; CDR3 protein: CASSGGWGQETQYF; CDR3 DNA: TGTGCCAGCAGTGGGGGATGGGGACAAGAGACCCAGTACTTC
D gene: -; clone size: few; J gene: TRBJ2-3; V gene: TRBV7-9; CDR3 protein: CASSPSAMVFADTQYF; CDR3 DNA: TGTGCCAGCAGCCCGTCCGCTATGGTTTTCGCAGATACGCAGTATTTT
D gene: TRBD1; clone size: -; J gene: TRBJ1-2; V gene: TRBV9; CDR3 protein: CASSPTGGIGYTF; CDR3 DNA: TGTGCCAGCAGCCCTACAGGGGGCATAGGCTACACCTTC
D gene: -; clone size: -; J gene: TRBJ2-1; V gene: TRBV24-1; CDR3 protein: CATTVEGSSYNEQFF; CDR3 DNA: TGTGCCACCACCGTCGAGGGTAGCTCCTACAATGAGCAGTTCTTC
D gene: TRBD2; clone size: -; J gene: TRBJ2-1; V gene: TRBV7-9; CDR3 protein: CASSSTSGDSYNEQFF; CDR3 DNA: TGTGCCAGCAGCTCGACTAGCGGTGACTCCTACAATGAGCAGTTCTTC
D gene: -; clone size: -; J gene: TRBJ2-3; V gene: TRBV5-1; CDR3 protein: CASSFRRGGAGDTQYF; CDR3 DNA: TGCGCCAGCAGCTTTAGGCGGGGTGGCGCGGGAGATACGCAGTATTTT
D gene: -; clone size: -; J gene: TRBJ2-3; V gene: TRBV4-1; CDR3 protein: CASSQDRGVATDTQYF; CDR3 DNA: TGCGCCAGCAGCCAAGATCGAGGGGTAGCCACAGATACGCAGTATTTT
D gene: -; clone size: few; J gene: TRBJ2-7; V gene: TRBV5-1; CDR3 protein: CASSPGYSSSYEQYF; CDR3 DNA: TGCGCCAGCAGCCCGGGCTATTCTAGCTCCTACGAGCAGTACTTC
D gene: -; clone size: few; J gene: TRBJ2-5; V gene: TRBV15; CDR3 protein: CATSRERREQETQYF; CDR3 DNA: TGTGCCACCAGCAGAGAAAGAAGGGAACAAGAGACCCAGTACTTC
D gene: TRBD1; clone size: -; J gene: TRBJ2-5; V gene: TRBV13; CDR3 protein: CASSPPGQLKTQYF; CDR3 DNA: TGTGCCAGCAGCCCGCCGGGACAGCTAAAGACCCAGTACTTC
D gene: TRBD2; clone size: -; J gene: TRBJ2-1; V gene: TRBV12-5; CDR3 protein: CASGPRGAGPYNEQFF; CDR3 DNA: TGTGCTAGTGGTCCCCGGGGAGCGGGGCCTTACAATGAGCAGTTCTTC
D gene: TRBD1; clone size: -; J gene: TRBJ1-5; V gene: TRBV12-3/TRBV12-4; CDR3 protein: CASSGDRDNQPQHF; CDR3 DNA: TGTGCCAGCAGCGGGGACAGGGATAATCAGCCCCAGCATTTT
D gene: -; clone size: few; J gene: TRBJ1-1; V gene: TRBV5-1; CDR3 protein: CASSKDRMNTEAFF; CDR3 DNA: TGCGCCAGCAGCAAGGACAGAATGAACACTGAAGCTTTCTTT
D gene: TRBD1; clone size: few; J gene: TRBJ2-5; V gene: TRBV29-1; CDR3 protein: CSVAGGGYGQYF; CDR3 DNA: TGCAGCGTTGCAGGGGGCGGCTACGGGCAGTACTTC
D gene: TRBD2; clone size: -; J gene: TRBJ2-5; V gene: TRBV6-4; CDR3 protein: CASSDSSTFLLATIPGQYF; CDR3 DNA: TGTGCCAGCAGTGACTCGTCTACCTTTTTACTAGCGACTATTCCAGGGCAGTACTTC
D gene: -; clone size: few; J gene: TRBJ1-6; V gene: TRBV5-1; CDR3 protein: CASRGDGNSPLHF; CDR3 DNA: TGCGCCAGCAGAGGGGATGGCAATTCACCCCTCCACTTT
D gene: TRBD1; clone size: few; J gene: TRBJ1-2; V gene: TRBV6-6; CDR3 protein: CASNDWDRDYGYTF; CDR3 DNA: TGTGCCAGCAACGACTGGGACAGGGACTATGGCTACACCTTC
D gene: -; clone size: -; J gene: TRBJ2-3; V gene: TRBV7-3; CDR3 protein: CASSLKLHTDTQYF; CDR3 DNA: TGTGCCAGCAGCTTGAAACTACACACAGATACGCAGTATTTT
D gene: -; clone size: few; J gene: TRBJ1-2; V gene: TRBV28; CDR3 protein: CASVTGDRNYGYTF; CDR3 DNA: TGTGCCAGCGTCACGGGGGACCGTAACTATGGCTACACCTTC
D gene: -; clone size: -; J gene: TRBJ1-2; V gene: TRBV29-1; CDR3 protein: CSVEGLQGHSNYGYTF; CDR3 DNA: TGCAGCGTTGAAGGGCTACAGGGCCATTCTAACTATGGCTACACCTTC
D gene: -; clone size: few; J gene: TRBJ2-5; V gene: TRBV5-1; CDR3 protein: CASSWYEGRQETQYF; CDR3 DNA: TGCGCCAGCAGCTGGTATGAGGGGAGGCAAGAGACCCAGTACTTC
D gene: -; clone size: -; J gene: TRBJ2-5; V gene: TRBV10-3; CDR3 protein: CAISEQIQETQYF; CDR3 DNA: TGTGCCATCAGTGAGCAGATACAAGAGACCCAGTACTTC
D gene: -; clone size: -; J gene: TRBJ2-3; V gene: TRBV2; CDR3 protein: CASSGTVSTDTQYF; CDR3 DNA: TGTGCCAGCAGTGGGACGGTCAGCACAGATACGCAGTATTTT
D gene: -; clone size: -; J gene: TRBJ2-5; V gene: TRBV20-1; CDR3 protein: CSARSGEETQYF; CDR3 DNA: TGCAGTGCTAGATCCGGGGAAGAGACCCAGTACTTC
D gene: TRBD2; clone size: -; J gene: TRBJ2-1; V gene: TRBV5-1; CDR3 protein: CASSFTSGGLYNEQFF; CDR3 DNA: TGCGCCAGCAGCTTCACTAGCGGGGGTTTATACAATGAGCAGTTCTTC
D gene: -; clone size: -; J gene: TRBJ2-4; V gene: TRBV14; CDR3 protein: CASSQLSPQNGAKNIQYF; CDR3 DNA: TGTGCCAGCAGCCAACTCTCTCCTCAGAATGGGGCCAAAAACATTCAGTACTTC
D gene: TRBD1; clone size: -; J gene: TRBJ1-2; V gene: TRBV14; CDR3 protein: CAGSRTGKGYTF; CDR3 DNA: TGTGCCGGCAGCCGGACAGGCAAAGGCTACACCTTC
D gene: -; clone size: few; J gene: TRBJ1-2; V gene: TRBV20-1; CDR3 protein: CSADRDLGYTF; CDR3 DNA: TGCAGTGCAGACCGGGATCTTGGATACACCTTC
D gene: -; clone size: -; J gene: TRBJ2-7; V gene: TRBV7-2; CDR3 protein: CASSLSRTGDYEQYF; CDR3 DNA: TGTGCCAGCAGCTTATCTCGGACGGGGGACTACGAGCAGTACTTC
D gene: -; clone size: few; J gene: TRBJ2-1; V gene: TRBV4-1; CDR3 protein: CASSPEGQGSRDEQFF; CDR3 DNA: TGCGCCAGCAGCCCCGAGGGGCAGGGGTCCCGAGATGAGCAGTTCTTC
D gene: -; clone size: few; J gene: TRBJ2-7; V gene: TRBV7-9; CDR3 protein: CASSLMGSSYEQYF; CDR3 DNA: TGTGCCAGCAGCTTAATGGGCAGCTCCTACGAGCAGTACTTC
D gene: -; clone size: few; J gene: TRBJ1-2; V gene: TRBV28; CDR3 protein: CASSLWSNYGYTF; CDR3 DNA: TGTGCCAGCAGTTTGTGGTCTAACTATGGCTACACCTTC
D gene: -; clone size: -; J gene: TRBJ1-6; V gene: TRBV4-1; CDR3 protein: CASSPTGRAGDSPLHF; CDR3 DNA: TGCGCCAGCAGCCCTACAGGGCGGGCCGGTGATTCACCCCTCCACTTT
D gene: -; clone size: -; J gene: TRBJ2-7; V gene: TRBV29-1; CDR3 protein: CSVDASYEQYF; CDR3 DNA: TGCAGCGTTGACGCCTCCTACGAGCAGTACTTC
D gene: TRBD2; clone size: -; J gene: TRBJ2-1; V gene: TRBV29-1; CDR3 protein: CSVQEQREGNEQFF; CDR3 DNA: TGCAGCGTTCAGGAGCAGCGGGAGGGGAATGAGCAGTTCTTC
D gene: -; clone size: -; J gene: TRBJ2-7; V gene: TRBV20-1; CDR3 protein: CSARDDRGGIDEQYF; CDR3 DNA: TGCAGTGCTAGAGATGACAGGGGAGGGATCGACGAGCAGTACTTC
D gene: -; clone size: few; J gene: TRBJ1-2; V gene: TRBV4-1; CDR3 protein: CASSGRIADGYTF; CDR3 DNA: TGCGCCAGCAGTGGAAGGATCGCGGATGGCTACACCTTC
D gene: TRBD2; clone size: -; J gene: TRBJ2-1; V gene: TRBV9; CDR3 protein: CASSVVGTSGYNEQFF; CDR3 DNA: TGTGCCAGCAGCGTCGTCGGGACTAGCGGGTACAATGAGCAGTTCTTC
D gene: -; clone size: few; J gene: TRBJ1-5; V gene: TRBV6-4; CDR3 protein: CASGDSEDLSNQPQHF; CDR3 DNA: TGTGCCAGCGGTGACTCGGAGGACCTTAGCAATCAGCCCCAGCATTTT
D gene: -; clone size: many; J gene: TRBJ2-1; V gene: TRBV6-5; CDR3 protein: CASSSLGNEQFF; CDR3 DNA: TGTGCCAGCAGCTCGTTAGGCAATGAGCAGTTCTTC
D gene: TRBD1; clone size: few; J gene: TRBJ1-6; V gene: TRBV29-1; CDR3 protein: CSVGGTVNSPLHF; CDR3 DNA: TGCAGCGTTGGGGGGACAGTTAATTCACCCCTCCACTTT
D gene: -; clone size: few; J gene: TRBJ1-1; V gene: TRBV7-9; CDR3 protein: CASSRTGTGNTEAFF; CDR3 DNA: TGCGCCAGCAGCCGCACCGGGACGGGAAACACTGAAGCTTTCTTT
D gene: TRBD2; clone size: -; J gene: TRBJ2-1; V gene: TRBV9; CDR3 protein: CASSVGLRGIEQFF; CDR3 DNA: TGTGCCAGCAGCGTGGGACTACGAGGGATTGAGCAGTTCTTC
D gene: -; clone size: few; J gene: TRBJ2-5; V gene: TRBV3-1; CDR3 protein: CASSHPEGGLGGTQYF; CDR3 DNA: TGTGCCAGCAGCCACCCGGAGGGGGGGCTTGGTGGGACCCAGTACTTC